Each of the 31 T cell receptor beta chains below was sequenced from the same sample in a study of blood T cell repertoires in COVID-19. The data were produced by immunoSEQ multiplex PCR, yet TCRdb's version contains in-frame clones alone and is incomplete. This sample has about 140,000 clones, with 75% to 85% found just once. Sequencing was performed on peripheral blood. The receptors stem from a woman at least 80 years old with acute or convalescent COVID-19.

This clone came up a few times. The rearrangement joins TRBV2 to TRBJ2-1, with D uncertain. The length of the CDR3 is 17 residues. The germline V gene has CDR1 SNHLY and CDR2 FYNNEI. Trimming shortened V by 6 bases and J by 0 bases, and 18 bases separated the two germline ends. CDR3 residues: CASSEEVRWSSYNEQFF. The CDR3 DNA reads TGTGCCAGCAGCGAGGAAGTCCGTTGGAGCTCCTACAATGAGCAGTTCTTC.

V usage is TRBV4-1 and J usage is TRBJ2-7; 9 bases are a match to TRBD2. Trimming took 0 bases from V and 4 from J; bases not matched to a gene: 7. The V gene's germline CDR1 is MGHRA and CDR2 YSYEKL. This CDR3 has 16 amino acids. The CDR3 loop is CASSQEYLAGTYEQYF. For the CDR3, the DNA is TGCGCCAGCAGCCAAGAGTACCTAGCGGGGACATACGAGCAGTACTTC.

This clone appeared a single time. The chain is built from TRBV10-1 and TRBJ2-7, with D possibly matching TRBD2 (6 bases). This CDR3 spans 16 amino acids. From germline, CDR1 is WNHNN and CDR2 SYGVQD (reference sequence). Trimming left V 2 bases short and J 4 bases short, with 18 bases between. CDR3 nucleotides: TGCGCCAGCAGTGAGGCTGGCGTTCAGGAGGGTTACGAGCAGTACTTC. It specifies CASSEAGVQEGYEQYF.

This clone was counted only a few times. The J gene is TRBJ1-2, the V gene TRBV9, with 9 positions matching TRBD1. Germline V lookup: CDR1 SGDLS, CDR2 YYNGEE. The CDR3 has 14 amino acids. Trimming cost V 4 bases and J 4 bases; bases outside gene matches: 5. CDR3 DNA: TGTGCCAGCAGCCAAGGACAGGGGACCTATGGCTACACCTTC. Encoded protein: CASSQGQGTYGYTF. Complete variable domain (other parts from reference TRBV9 and TRBJ1-2): DSGVTQTPKHLITATGQRVTLRCSPRSGDLSVYWYQQSLDQGLQFLIQYYNGEERAKGNILERFSAQQFPDLHSELNLSSLELGDSALYFCASSQGQGTYGYTFGSGTRLTVV.

The rearrangement joins TRBV15 to TRBJ1-5; 9 nucleotides line up with TRBD1. The junction had 11 bases not matched to a gene; V was cut back by 5 bases and J by 6 bases. The germline CDR1 and CDR2 sequences are LNHNV and YYDKDF (reference sequence). This CDR3 contains 16 residues. The CDR3 bases are TGTGCCACCAGCCCGATGACAGGGGGGTTCGGTCAGCCCCAGCATTTT. Translation gives CATSPMTGGFGQPQHF.

The chain combines TRBV25-1 with TRBJ1-1; 10 bases are a match to TRBD1. V dropped 1 base and J dropped 6; count of bases not matched to a gene: 5. Germline V gene data show CDR1 as MGHDK and CDR2 as SYGVNS. The CDR3 spans 15 residues. CDR3 sequence reads: CASSEFTGTGAEAFF. CDR3 sequence (DNA): TGTGCCAGCAGTGAATTCACCGGGACAGGGGCTGAAGCTTTCTTT. The entire variable domain, with the rest obtained from reference TRBV25-1 and TRBJ1-1, is as follows: EADIYQTPRYLVIGTGKKITLECSQTMGHDKMYWYQQDPGMELHLIHYSYGVNSTEKGDLSSESTVSRIRTEHFPLTLESARPSHTSQYLCASSEFTGTGAEAFFGQGTRLTVV.

The DNA of the CDR3 is TGTGCCAGCAGCTTAGAAAGGCGGGAGGGGTACAATGAGCAGTTCTTC. Its protein product is CASSLERREGYNEQFF. V gene TRBV7-9 combines with J gene TRBJ2-1, with 9 nucleotides matching TRBD2. The CDR3 totals 16 residues. V shed 1 base, J shed 4 bases, and the junction held 5 bases outside the gene matches. Germline values: CDR1 SEHNR, CDR2 FQNEAQ (reference sequence).

This chain joins TRBV6-6 and TRBJ1-2, with D hard to call. This CDR3 has 16 residues. The V gene lost 2 bases and the J gene lost 0 bases, with 13 bases spanning the gap. CDR1 and CDR2 (germline): MNHNY, SVGAGI (reference sequence). The CDR3, as DNA: TGTGCCAGCAGTTACAAACCGAGCGCTACTAACTATGGCTACACCTTC. Translated, it gives CASSYKPSATNYGYTF.

The genes are TRBV7-2 and TRBJ2-7; D ambiguous. CDR3 length: 11 amino acids. Germline V gene sequence: CDR1 SGHTA, CDR2 FQGNSA. The V end lost 4 bases, the J end lost 5 bases, and 6 bases lay between the germline ends. CDR3 residues: CASSSYHEQYF. CDR3 DNA sequence: TGTGCCAGCAGCTCCTACCACGAGCAGTACTTC. Together with reference TRBV7-2 and TRBJ2-7, the CDR3 gives the full variable domain: GAGVSQSPSNKVTEKGKDVELRCDPISGHTALYWYRQSLGQGLEFLIYFQGNSAPDKSGLPSDRFSAERTGGSVSTLTIQRTQQEDSAVYLCASSSYHEQYFGPGTRLTVT.

There are many counts of this clone. The chain employs TRBV27 and TRBJ2-7; 7 bases map to TRBD1. CDR3 length: 14 amino acids. Germline V gene data show CDR1 as MNHEY and CDR2 as SMNVEV (reference sequence). V was pared by 3 bases and J by 2 bases, with 4 bases of the junction left unmatched. The DNA of the CDR3 is TGTGCCAGCAGTTTGACAGGGTTAACCTACGAGCAGTACTTC. This translates into CASSLTGLTYEQYF.

This clone appeared once. The rearrangement uses TRBV9 and TRBJ1-5; a possible D gene is TRBD1 (5 bases). V was pared by 3 bases and J by 7 bases, with 11 bases between. The germline V gene encodes CDR1 SGDLS and CDR2 YYNGEE. The CDR3 runs 13 residues. The CDR3 region has the DNA TGTGCCAGCAGCGCGGGGGTGGAACAGCCCCAGCATTTT. This gives the protein CASSAGVEQPQHF.

The chain carries TRBV14 and TRBJ1-2; no firm D call. Per germline, CDR1 SGHDN and CDR2 FVKESK. The CDR3 totals 14 residues. V dropped 1 base and J dropped 0 bases, with 6 bases sitting between them. CDR3 DNA sequence: TGTGCCAGCAGCCAAGCGGGGTCTAACTATGGCTACACCTTC. This encodes CASSQAGSNYGYTF.

The V and J genes are TRBV27 and TRBJ2-7; D is unclear. Germline CDR1 and CDR2: MNHEY and SMNVEV (reference sequence). This CDR3 region has 14 residues. Trimming removed 7 bases from V and 0 bases from J, with 13 bases in between. The CDR3 protein is CASTLARGSYEQYF. The CDR3, as DNA: TGTGCCAGCACTCTGGCGAGAGGCTCCTACGAGCAGTACTTC.

The chain combines TRBV28 with TRBJ2-1; tentatively, D is TRBD2 (6 bases). V lost 2 bases to trimming and J lost 2 bases, with 13 bases between them. Looked up from germline, CDR1 is MDHEN and CDR2 is SYDVKM. The CDR3 sequence is 16 residues long. The CDR3 nucleotides are TGTGCCAGCAGTTTAGGCGGAGGGGCCGCCTACAATGAGCAGTTCTTC. Amino acids: CASSLGGGAAYNEQFF. Full variable domain (rest looked up from reference TRBV28 and TRBJ2-1): DVKVTQSSRYLVKRTGEKVFLECVQDMDHENMFWYRQDPGLGLRLIYFSYDVKMKEKGDIPEGYSVSREKKERFSLILESASTNQTSMYLCASSLGGGAAYNEQFFGPGTRLTVL.

The chain links TRBV2 to TRBJ1-5; D not certain. The CDR3 runs to 12 residues. V lost 4 bases to trimming and J lost 6 bases, with 7 bases between them. Germline V lookup: CDR1 SNHLY, CDR2 FYNNEI. Written as DNA, the CDR3 is TGTGCCAGCAGTGTCGGTAGTCAGCCCCAGCATTTT. Protein: CASSVGSQPQHF.

The chain recombines TRBV21-1 with TRBJ2-7; the D call TRBD2 from the table was never checked on the DNA. TRBV21-1 constitutes a pseudogene. The CDR3 sequence is 14 residues long. In DNA, the CDR3 is TGTGCCAGCAGCCCGGGACTGAAGACCTACGAGCAGTACTTC. Residues: CASSPGLKTYEQYF.

The V and J genes are TRBV20-1 and TRBJ2-5; maybe TRBD2 (5 bases). Trimming stripped 3 bases from V and 5 bases from J, with 16 bases between. The CDR3 is 14 residues long. Looked up from germline, CDR1 is DFQATT and CDR2 is SNEGSKA (reference sequence). In DNA, the CDR3 is TGCAGTGCTAGTTTCCGGGATCCGGAGGAGACCCAGTACTTC. This codes for CSASFRDPEETQYF.

CDR3 bases: TGTGCCAGCAGTGTACAGGGTTCGGATACGCAGTATTTT. Translating it yields CASSVQGSDTQYF. The rearrangement joins TRBV12-3 or TRBV12-4 to TRBJ2-3, with a possible D match to TRBD1 (6 bases). V lost 5 bases to trimming and J lost 6 bases, with 12 bases between them. This CDR3 contains 13 residues.

The chain is built from TRBV27 and TRBJ2-7, with D perhaps TRBD2 (6 bases). The V end was cut by 5 bases, the J end by 3 bases, with 20 bases between. The CDR3 is 16 amino acids. Germline V lookup: CDR1 MNHEY, CDR2 SMNVEV (reference sequence). For the CDR3, the DNA is TGTGCCAGCAGTCCAACACAACGCGGGGACGGCTACGAGCAGTACTTC. Protein: CASSPTQRGDGYEQYF.

V usage is TRBV5-1 and J usage is TRBJ2-2; D is unclear. Germline-derived CDR1 and CDR2 are SGHRS and YFSETQ. Trimming took 2 bases from V and 1 from J, leaving 9 bases between them. The CDR3 contains 15 residues. The CDR3 region is CASSFRNLNTGELFF. Here the CDR3 DNA reads TGCGCCAGCAGCTTCAGGAATCTGAACACCGGGGAGCTGTTTTTT.

V and J are TRBV6-5 and TRBJ2-5; perhaps TRBD2 as D (5 bases). Germline V gives CDR1 MNHEY, CDR2 SVGAGI. V dropped 5 bases and J dropped 4 bases, with 14 bases sitting between them. The CDR3 length is 14 residues. The DNA for the CDR3 is TGTGCCAGCAGTAAAACGACTATATCAGAGACCCAGTACTTC. It codes for CASSKTTISETQYF.

This chain connects TRBV6-6 to TRBJ1-1; 10 bases align to TRBD1. This CDR3 spans 14 amino acids. Germline V gene data show CDR1 as MNHNY and CDR2 as SVGAGI (reference sequence). J lost 0 bases, V lost 10 bases, and 5 bases had no gene match. The CDR3 DNA reads as TGTGCCACCCGGGACAGGGGCTTGAACACTGAAGCTTTCTTT. Encoded protein: CATRDRGLNTEAFF.

The rearrangement joins TRBV6-6 to TRBJ1-2; D might be TRBD1 (5 bases). The V and J ends lost 1 base and 10 bases respectively, with 13 bases between them. Germline V gene data show CDR1 as MNHNY and CDR2 as SVGAGI (reference sequence). CDR3 length: 13 amino acids. Here the CDR3 reads CASSYLRQTLYTF. The CDR3 DNA sequence: TGTGCCAGCAGTTACTTAAGACAGACCCTCTACACCTTC.

The chain employs TRBV12-1 and TRBJ2-1; TRBD1, as called in the table, went unchecked against the DNA. TRBV12-1 represents a pseudogene. The CDR3 consists of 16 residues. DNA of the CDR3: TGTGCCAGCAGCGGAGAGACAGGGAGCTCCTACAATGAGCAGTTCTTC. This gives the protein CASSGETGSSYNEQFF.

The rearrangement links TRBV5-1 to TRBJ2-5; possible D gene TRBD2, 5 bases. Per the germline V gene, CDR1 is SGHRS and CDR2 is YFSETQ. The CDR3 runs 14 residues. With 3 bases removed from V and 5 bases from J, the gap between germline ends came to 14 bases. The CDR3: CASSWAEVRETQYF. In DNA form, the CDR3 reads TGCGCCAGCAGCTGGGCGGAGGTCCGGGAGACCCAGTACTTC.

The chain couples TRBV15 to TRBJ2-7, with TRBD1 matching over 9 bases. Losses at the gene ends were 5 bases for V and 5 bases for J; bases not matched to a gene: 7. Germline V CDR1 and CDR2: LNHNV, YYDKDF (reference sequence). There are 14 residues in the CDR3. CDR3 sequence: CATSRDRAQDEQYF. CDR3 nucleotide sequence: TGTGCCACCAGCCGGGACAGGGCGCAGGACGAGCAGTACTTC.

The chain joins TRBV9 to TRBJ2-5; D may be TRBD1 (5 bases). This CDR3 has 14 residues. The V and J ends lost 0 bases and 9 bases respectively, with 15 bases between them. Per germline, CDR1 SGDLS and CDR2 YYNGEE. In DNA, the CDR3 is TGTGCCAGCAGCGTAGATCCAGGGTTGAGAGCCCAGTACTTC. Its translation: CASSVDPGLRAQYF.

The chain joins TRBV11-2 to TRBJ1-6, with D maybe TRBD1 (6 bases). Germline-derived CDR1 and CDR2 are SGHAT and FQNNGV. The V gene lost 6 bases and the J gene lost 7 bases, with 10 bases spanning the gap. The CDR3 spans 13 residues. This CDR3 reads CASRGDTNSPLHF. The CDR3 DNA follows: TGTGCCAGCAGAGGGGACACCAATTCACCCCTCCACTTT.

This sequence joins TRBV28 and TRBJ2-3; TRBD2 might be the D (6 bases). Germline V gene data show CDR1 as MDHEN and CDR2 as SYDVKM. The CDR3 consists of 16 residues. The ends were cut back, 1 base at V and 5 bases at J, with 16 bases in the middle. The CDR3 protein is CASSLLYGGVKDTQYF. CDR3 nucleotide sequence: TGTGCCAGCAGTTTATTATACGGGGGAGTTAAAGATACGCAGTATTTT.

The chain has TRBV5-1 and TRBJ1-1; 8 bases fit TRBD1. Germline V gene sequence: CDR1 SGHRS, CDR2 YFSETQ. The CDR3 sequence is 14 residues long. J lost 1 base, V lost 4 bases, and 3 bases had no gene match. CDR3 nucleotide sequence: TGCGCCAGCAGCCCGACAGGGGCGAACACTGAAGCTTTCTTT. Translation: CASSPTGANTEAFF.

This clone was recorded a few times. The V gene is TRBV5-5, the J gene TRBJ1-1; D unresolved. The ends were cut back, 4 bases at V and 3 bases at J, with 10 bases in the middle. CDR3 length: 13 amino acids. The germline V gene encodes CDR1 SGHKS and CDR2 YYEKEE (reference sequence). This chain's CDR3 is CASSPHGDTEAFF. The CDR3 DNA reads TGTGCCAGCAGCCCCCACGGGGACACTGAAGCTTTCTTT.